The entry below gives a single T cell receptor (beta chain) sequence along with its context. Germline CDR1 MNHEY, CDR2 SMNVEV (reference sequence). V was shortened by 3 bases and J by 0 bases, with 12 bases between the two germline ends. CDR3 length equals 16 residues. The protocol was immunoSEQ multiplex PCR, while the TCRdb copy is restricted to in-frame clones and leaves out a portion. This sample yields some 52,000 clones, of which approximately 82% are seen a single time; roughly 2% belongs to the top ten. This sample is drawn from a study of memory CD4+ T cells and cytomegalovirus serostatus. Single viable CD3+CD4+CD8-CD45RO+ cells were sorted as the memory CD4+ T cells.

This chain connects TRBV27 to TRBJ1-5; no clear D gene. The specimen was memory CD4+ T cells from blood. The source is an adult in good health and CMV-seropositive. The CDR3 DNA reads TGTGCCAGCAGTTTGCTCTACCCGGATAGCAATCAGCCCCAGCATTTT. It yields the protein CASSLLYPDSNQPQHF.